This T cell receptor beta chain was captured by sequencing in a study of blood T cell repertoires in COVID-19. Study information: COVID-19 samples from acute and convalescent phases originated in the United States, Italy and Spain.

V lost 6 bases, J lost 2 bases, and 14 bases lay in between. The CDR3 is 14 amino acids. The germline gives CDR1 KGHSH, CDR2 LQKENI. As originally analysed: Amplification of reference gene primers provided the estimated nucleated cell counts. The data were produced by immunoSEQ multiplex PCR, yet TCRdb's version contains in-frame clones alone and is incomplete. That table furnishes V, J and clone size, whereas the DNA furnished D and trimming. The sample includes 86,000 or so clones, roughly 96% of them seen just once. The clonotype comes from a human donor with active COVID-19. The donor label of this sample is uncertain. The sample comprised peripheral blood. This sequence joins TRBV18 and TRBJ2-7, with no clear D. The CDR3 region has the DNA TGTGCCAGCTCCAAACAGAGAACACCCTACGAGCAGTACTTC. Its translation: CASSKQRTPYEQYF.